The sequence of this T cell receptor (beta chain) was determined in a study of shared clonotypes between healthy human individuals. In germline, CDR1 is MDHEN, CDR2 SYDVKM. The CDR3 runs to 13 residues. The V and J ends lost 9 bases and 8 bases respectively, with 16 bases between them. Sequencing used immunoSEQ multiplex PCR; TCRdb keeps in-frame clones, though not all of them. The sample lists approximately 460,000 clones, more than 70% occurring once. The source material was PBMCs. This receptor was taken from a woman aged 40 to 55 in good health. Some clones in this sample may be carry-over from other donors' samples. The genes are TRBV28 and TRBJ1-4; D call uncertain. The CDR3 here is CASYTAVGEKLFF. The CDR3 DNA reads TGTGCCAGTTATACGGCAGTTGGAGAAAAACTGTTTTTT.